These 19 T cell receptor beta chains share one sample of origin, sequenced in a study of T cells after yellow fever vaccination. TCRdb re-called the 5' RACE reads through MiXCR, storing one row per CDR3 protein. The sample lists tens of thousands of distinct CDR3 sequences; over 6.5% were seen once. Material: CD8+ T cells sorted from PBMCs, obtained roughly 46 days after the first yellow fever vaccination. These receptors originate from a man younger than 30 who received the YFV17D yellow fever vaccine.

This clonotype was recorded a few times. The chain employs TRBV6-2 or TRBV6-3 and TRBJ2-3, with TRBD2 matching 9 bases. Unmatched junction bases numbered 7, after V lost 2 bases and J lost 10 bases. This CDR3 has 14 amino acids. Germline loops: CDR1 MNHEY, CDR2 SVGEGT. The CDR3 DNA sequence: TGTGCCAGCAGTTACGGGACTAGCTTCGCGGCGCAGTATTTT. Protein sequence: CASSYGTSFAAQYF.

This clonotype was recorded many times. CDR3: CASSAGTGRYEQYF. CDR3 sequence (DNA): TGTGCCAGCAGTGCCGGGACAGGGAGGTACGAGCAGTACTTC. The chain is built from TRBV6-1 and TRBJ2-7, with 9 bases identical to TRBD1. The V and J ends lost 4 bases and 4 bases, in that order; junction bases with no gene match: 5. This CDR3 has 14 residues. Germline V CDR1 and CDR2: MNHNS, SASEGT.

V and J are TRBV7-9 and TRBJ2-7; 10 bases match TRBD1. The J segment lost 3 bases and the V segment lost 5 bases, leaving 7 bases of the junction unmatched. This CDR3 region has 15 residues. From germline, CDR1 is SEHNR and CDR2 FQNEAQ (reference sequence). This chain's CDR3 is CASSHRDRGYYEQYF. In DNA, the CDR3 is TGTGCCAGCAGCCACCGGGACAGGGGATACTACGAGCAGTACTTC.

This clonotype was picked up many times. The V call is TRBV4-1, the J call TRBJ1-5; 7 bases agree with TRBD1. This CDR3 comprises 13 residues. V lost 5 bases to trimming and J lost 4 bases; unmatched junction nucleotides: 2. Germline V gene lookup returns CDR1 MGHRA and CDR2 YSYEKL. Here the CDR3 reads CASSWTGNQPQHF. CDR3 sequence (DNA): TGCGCCAGCAGCTGGACAGGTAATCAGCCCCAGCATTTT.

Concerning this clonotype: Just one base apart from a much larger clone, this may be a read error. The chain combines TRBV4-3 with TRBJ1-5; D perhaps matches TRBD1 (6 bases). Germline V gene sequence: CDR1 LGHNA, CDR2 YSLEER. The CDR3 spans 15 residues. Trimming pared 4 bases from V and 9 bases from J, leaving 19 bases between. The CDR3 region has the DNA TGCGCCAGCAGCCCGGGGGCGCCCACACAATCGCCCCAGCATTTT. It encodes CASSPGAPTQSPQHF.

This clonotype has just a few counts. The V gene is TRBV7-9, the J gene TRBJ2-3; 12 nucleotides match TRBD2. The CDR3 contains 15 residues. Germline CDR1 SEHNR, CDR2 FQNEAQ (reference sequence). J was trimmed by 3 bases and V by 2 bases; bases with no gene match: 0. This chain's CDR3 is CASSLLAGGTDTQYF. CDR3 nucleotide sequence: TGTGCCAGCAGCTTACTAGCGGGGGGGACAGATACGCAGTATTTT.

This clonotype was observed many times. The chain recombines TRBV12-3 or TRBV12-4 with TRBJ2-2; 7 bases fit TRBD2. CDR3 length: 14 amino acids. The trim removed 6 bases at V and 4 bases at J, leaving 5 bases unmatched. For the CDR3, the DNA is TGTGCCAGCAGCCTCGGGACTATCACCGGGGAGCTGTTTTTT. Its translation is CASSLGTITGELFF.

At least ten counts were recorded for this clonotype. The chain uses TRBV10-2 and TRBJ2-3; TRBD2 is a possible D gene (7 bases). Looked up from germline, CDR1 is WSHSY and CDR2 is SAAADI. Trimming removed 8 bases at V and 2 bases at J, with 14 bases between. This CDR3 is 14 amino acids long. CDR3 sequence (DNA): TGCGCCAGCGGATACGGGGGGCTCACAGATACGCAGTATTTT. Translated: CASGYGGLTDTQYF.

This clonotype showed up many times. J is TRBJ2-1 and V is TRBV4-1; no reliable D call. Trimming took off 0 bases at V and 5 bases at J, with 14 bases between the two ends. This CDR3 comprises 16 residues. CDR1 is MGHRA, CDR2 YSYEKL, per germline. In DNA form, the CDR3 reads TGCGCCAGCAGCCAAGATTTGCCTTCTGGGAACAATGAGCAGTTCTTC. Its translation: CASSQDLPSGNNEQFF.

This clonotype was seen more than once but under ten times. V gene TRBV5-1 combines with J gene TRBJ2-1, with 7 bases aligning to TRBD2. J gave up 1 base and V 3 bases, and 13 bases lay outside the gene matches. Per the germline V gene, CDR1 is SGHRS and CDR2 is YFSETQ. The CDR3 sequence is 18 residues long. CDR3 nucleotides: TGCGCCAGCAGCTCCTCCTCGGTTTGGGGGGGGTCCTACAATGAGCAGTTCTTC. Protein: CASSSSSVWGGSYNEQFF.

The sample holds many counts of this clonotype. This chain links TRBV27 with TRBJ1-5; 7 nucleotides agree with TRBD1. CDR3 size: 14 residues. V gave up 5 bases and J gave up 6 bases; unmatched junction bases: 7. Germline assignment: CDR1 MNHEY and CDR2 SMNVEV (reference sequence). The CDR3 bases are TGTGCCAGCAGTGCCCGACAGGGCGGTCAGCCCCAGCATTTT. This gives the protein CASSARQGGQPQHF.

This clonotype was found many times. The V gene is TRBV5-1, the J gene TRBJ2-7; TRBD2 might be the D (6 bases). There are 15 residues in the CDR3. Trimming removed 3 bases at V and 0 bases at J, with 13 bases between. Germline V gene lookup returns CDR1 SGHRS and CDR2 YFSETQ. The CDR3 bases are TGCGCCAGCAGCTCCAGGGCCGGGGGCTCCTACGAGCAGTACTTC. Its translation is CASSSRAGGSYEQYF. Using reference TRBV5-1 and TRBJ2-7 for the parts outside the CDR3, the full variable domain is KAGVTQTPRYLIKTRGQQVTLSCSPISGHRSVSWYQQTPGQGLQFLFEYFSETQRNKGNFPGRFSGRQFSNSRSEMNVSTLELGDSALYLCASSSRAGGSYEQYFGPGTRLTVT.

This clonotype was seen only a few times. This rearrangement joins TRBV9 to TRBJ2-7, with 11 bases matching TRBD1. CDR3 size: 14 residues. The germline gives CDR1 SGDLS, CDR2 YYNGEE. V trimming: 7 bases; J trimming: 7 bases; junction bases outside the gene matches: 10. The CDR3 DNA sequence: TGTGCCAGCGGACCCGGGACAGGGGGGGAAGAGCAGTACTTC. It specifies CASGPGTGGEEQYF.

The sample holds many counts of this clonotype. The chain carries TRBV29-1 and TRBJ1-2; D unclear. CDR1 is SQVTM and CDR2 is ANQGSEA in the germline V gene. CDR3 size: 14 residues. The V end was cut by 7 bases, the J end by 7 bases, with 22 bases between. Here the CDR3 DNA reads TGCAGCGCTTATAGCGGGATTTCCGGAATTGGCTACACCTTC. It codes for CSAYSGISGIGYTF.

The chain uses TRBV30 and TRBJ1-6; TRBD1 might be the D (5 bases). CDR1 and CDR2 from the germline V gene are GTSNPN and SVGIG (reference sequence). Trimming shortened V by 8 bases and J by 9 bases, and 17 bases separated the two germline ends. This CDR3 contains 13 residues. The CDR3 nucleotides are TGTGCCAAAGGGGAACAGGAGGGTTCACCCCTCCACTTT. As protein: CAKGEQEGSPLHF. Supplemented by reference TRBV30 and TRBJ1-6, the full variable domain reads SQTIHQWPATLVQPVGSPLSLECTVEGTSNPNLYWYRQAAGRGLQLLFYSVGIGQISSEVPQNLSASRPQDRQFILSSKKLLLSDSGFYLCAKGEQEGSPLHFGNGTRLTVT.

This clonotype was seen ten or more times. The chain's CDR3 is CASSLSVTLREQETQYF. CDR3 sequence (DNA): TGTGCCAGCAGCTTATCCGTCACACTCAGGGAACAAGAGACCCAGTACTTC. The chain employs TRBV11-2 and TRBJ2-5, with D maybe TRBD1 (5 bases). V lost 2 bases and J lost 2, with 18 bases in between. CDR1 and CDR2 (germline): SGHAT, FQNNGV. This CDR3 is built from 17 residues.

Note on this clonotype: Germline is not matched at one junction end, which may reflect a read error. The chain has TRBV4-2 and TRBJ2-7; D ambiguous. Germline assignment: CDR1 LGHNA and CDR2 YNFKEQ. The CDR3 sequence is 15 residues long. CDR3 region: CASGQDPASSYEQYF. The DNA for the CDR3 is TGTGCCAGCGGCCAAGATCCCGCGAGCTCCTACGAGCAGTACTTC.

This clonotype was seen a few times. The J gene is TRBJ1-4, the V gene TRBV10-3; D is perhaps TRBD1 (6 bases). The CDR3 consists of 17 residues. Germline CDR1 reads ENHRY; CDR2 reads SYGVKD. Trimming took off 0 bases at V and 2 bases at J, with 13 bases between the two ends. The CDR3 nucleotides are TGTGCCATCAGTGAGTCATCGGGGGGGCTCACTAATGAAAAACTGTTTTTT. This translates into CAISESSGGLTNEKLFF.

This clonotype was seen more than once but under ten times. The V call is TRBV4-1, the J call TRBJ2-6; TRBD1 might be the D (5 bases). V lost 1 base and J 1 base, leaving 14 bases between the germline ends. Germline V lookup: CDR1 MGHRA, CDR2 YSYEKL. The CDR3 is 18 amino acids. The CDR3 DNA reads TGCGCCAGCAGCCAAGGGCTGGGGCCAGAGTCTGGGGCCAACGTCCTGACTTTC. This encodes CASSQGLGPESGANVLTF.